What follows is one TCR beta chain and its context. Its specificity is unknown. This sample is part of a study of T cell clonotyping in hematopoietic cell transplantation. For the study at large: Cytoreduction preceded collection of pretransplant recipient samples. Findings of the study overall: Recipient TCR diversity dropped after transplant; expanded clonotypes rose from day 30 to 180.

The CDR3 is 13 amino acids. Germline V gene data show CDR1 as SGHVS and CDR2 as FNYEAQ. With 10 bases removed from V and 7 bases from J, the gap between germline ends came to 16 bases. Sequenced by immunoSEQ multiplex PCR; TCRdb stores in-frame clones only, minus some. The data contain about 20,000 clones, about 84% of them singletons. Regarding time point: recipient sample about 28 days before transplant, after cytoreduction. Recipients were bled about 28 days pretransplant and at posttransplant days 30, 100, 180. The receptor comes from a man aged 50-60 years with acute myeloid leukemia. Some clones in this sample may be carry-over from other donors' samples. This chain uses TRBV7-6 with TRBJ1-4; no reliable D call. Sequenced here: peripheral blood mononuclear cells, sampled before stem cell transplant. Here the CDR3 DNA reads TGTGCCACCCAGGAAGGGTGGGGTGAAAAACTGTTTTTT. Encoded protein: CATQEGWGEKLFF.